The clone carrying this T cell receptor beta chain was found many times. Antigen: not known. The missing CDR3 end, 3 residues past where the read stops, is filled in from the germline J gene. Both groups were predominantly of Caucasian heritage. Donors gave 5 to 8 ml heparinized peripheral whole blood. This sample stems from a study of T cell clonality in common variable immunodeficiency. Whole-study results and caveats: CVID subjects had higher TCRbeta clonality than healthy controls, most marked in about a third.

Equal genomic DNA amounts from CVID and control samples were sequenced. Method: immunoSEQ multiplex PCR; TCRdb's copy keeps in-frame clones and lacks some. Listed for the sample are 35,000 to 50,000 clones, none seen a single time. Trimming cost V 0 bases and J 4 bases; bases outside gene matches: 10. Germline V gives CDR1 LNHNV, CDR2 YYDKDF (reference sequence). The CDR3 has 17 residues. This sequence was found in a person aged 18 to 75 in good health. The chain carries TRBV15 and TRBJ2-5, with TRBD2 identical over 8 bases. What was sequenced was peripheral blood mononuclear cells. The CDR3 protein is CATSRDVASGLVETQYF. Partial CDR3 DNA: TGTGCCACCAGCAGAGATGTGGCTAGCGGGCTGGTAGAGACC.